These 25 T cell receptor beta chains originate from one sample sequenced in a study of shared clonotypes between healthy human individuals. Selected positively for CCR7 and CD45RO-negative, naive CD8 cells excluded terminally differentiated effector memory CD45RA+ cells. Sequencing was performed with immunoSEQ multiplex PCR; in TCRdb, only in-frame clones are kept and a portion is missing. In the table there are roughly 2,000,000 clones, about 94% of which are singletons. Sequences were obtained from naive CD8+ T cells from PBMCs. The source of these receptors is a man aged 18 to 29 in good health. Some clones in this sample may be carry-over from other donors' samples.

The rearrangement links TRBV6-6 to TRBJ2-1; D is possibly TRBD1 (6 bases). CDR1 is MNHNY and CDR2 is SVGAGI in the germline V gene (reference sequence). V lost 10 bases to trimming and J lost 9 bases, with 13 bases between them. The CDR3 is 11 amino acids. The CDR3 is CATLGGGEQFF. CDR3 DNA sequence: TGTGCCACCCTAGGGGGTGGTGAGCAGTTCTTC.

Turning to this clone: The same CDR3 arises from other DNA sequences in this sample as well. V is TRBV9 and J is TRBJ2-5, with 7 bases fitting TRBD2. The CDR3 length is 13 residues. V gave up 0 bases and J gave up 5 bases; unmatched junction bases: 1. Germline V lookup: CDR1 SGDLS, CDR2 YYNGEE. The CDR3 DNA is TGTGCCAGCAGCGTAGGTAGCGGGGAGACCCAGTACTTC. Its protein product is CASSVGSGETQYF. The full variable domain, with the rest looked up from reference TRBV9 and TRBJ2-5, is DSGVTQTPKHLITATGQRVTLRCSPRSGDLSVYWYQQSLDQGLQFLIQYYNGEERAKGNILERFSAQQFPDLHSELNLSSLELGDSALYFCASSVGSGETQYFGPGTRLLVL.

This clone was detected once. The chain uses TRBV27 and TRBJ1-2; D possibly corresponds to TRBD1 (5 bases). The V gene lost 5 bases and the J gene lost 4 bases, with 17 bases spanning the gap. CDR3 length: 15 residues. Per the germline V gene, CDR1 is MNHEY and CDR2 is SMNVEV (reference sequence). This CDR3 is CASSPRPTRGYGYTF. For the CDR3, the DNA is TGTGCCAGCAGTCCCCGACCCACGAGGGGCTATGGCTACACCTTC.

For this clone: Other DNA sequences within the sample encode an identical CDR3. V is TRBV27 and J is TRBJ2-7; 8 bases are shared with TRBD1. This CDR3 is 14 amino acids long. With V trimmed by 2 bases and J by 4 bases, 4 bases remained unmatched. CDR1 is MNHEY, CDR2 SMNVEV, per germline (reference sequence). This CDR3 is CASSLGTGLYEQYF. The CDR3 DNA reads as TGTGCCAGCAGTTTAGGGACAGGCCTGTACGAGCAGTACTTC.

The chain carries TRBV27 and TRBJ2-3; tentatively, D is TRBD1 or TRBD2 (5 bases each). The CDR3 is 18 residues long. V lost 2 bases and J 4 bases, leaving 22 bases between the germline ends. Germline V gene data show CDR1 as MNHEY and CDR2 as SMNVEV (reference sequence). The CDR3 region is CASSLTPRGRERPDTQYF. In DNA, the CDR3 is TGTGCCAGCAGTTTAACGCCCCGGGGCAGGGAAAGGCCAGATACGCAGTATTTT.

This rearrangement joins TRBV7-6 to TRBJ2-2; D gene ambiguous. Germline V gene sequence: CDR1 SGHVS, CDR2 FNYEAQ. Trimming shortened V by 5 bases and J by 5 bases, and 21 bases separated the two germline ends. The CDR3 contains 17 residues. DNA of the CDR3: TGTGCCAGCAGCCCGTACTGGGTCGAGACCGAGACCGGGGAGCTGTTTTTT. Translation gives CASSPYWVETETGELFF.

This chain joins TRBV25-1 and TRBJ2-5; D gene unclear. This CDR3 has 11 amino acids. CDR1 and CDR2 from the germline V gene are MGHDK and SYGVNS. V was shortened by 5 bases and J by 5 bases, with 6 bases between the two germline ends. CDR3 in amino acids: CASSSRETQYF. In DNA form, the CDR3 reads TGTGCCAGCAGTTCCCGGGAGACCCAGTACTTC.

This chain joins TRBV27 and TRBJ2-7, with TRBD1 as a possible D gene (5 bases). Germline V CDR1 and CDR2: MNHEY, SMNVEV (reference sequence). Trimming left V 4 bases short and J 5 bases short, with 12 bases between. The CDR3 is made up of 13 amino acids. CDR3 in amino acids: CASSWGIGHEQYF. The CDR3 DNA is TGTGCCAGCAGTTGGGGCATAGGGCACGAGCAGTACTTC.

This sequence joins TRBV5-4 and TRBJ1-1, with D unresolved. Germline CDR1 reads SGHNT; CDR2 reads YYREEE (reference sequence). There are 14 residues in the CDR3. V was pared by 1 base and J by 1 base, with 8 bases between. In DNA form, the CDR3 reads TGTGCCAGCAGCTTGATGGCCACGAACACTGAAGCTTTCTTT. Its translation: CASSLMATNTEAFF.

CDR3 sequence reads: CASSGTYQMNTEAFF. The DNA of the CDR3 is TGTGCCAGCAGCGGGACCTACCAAATGAACACTGAAGCTTTCTTT. The J gene is TRBJ1-1, the V gene TRBV5-4, with D possibly TRBD1 on 5 matching bases. The CDR3 totals 15 residues. Germline CDR1 is SGHNT and CDR2 is YYREEE (reference sequence). Deletions cut 4 bases from V and 0 bases from J, with 13 bases between.

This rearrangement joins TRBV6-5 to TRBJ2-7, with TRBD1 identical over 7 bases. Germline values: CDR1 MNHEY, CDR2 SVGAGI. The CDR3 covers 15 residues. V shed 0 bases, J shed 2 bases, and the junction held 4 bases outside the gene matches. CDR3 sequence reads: CASSYSRGRPYEQYF. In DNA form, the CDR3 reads TGTGCCAGCAGTTACTCGAGGGGGCGGCCCTACGAGCAGTACTTC.

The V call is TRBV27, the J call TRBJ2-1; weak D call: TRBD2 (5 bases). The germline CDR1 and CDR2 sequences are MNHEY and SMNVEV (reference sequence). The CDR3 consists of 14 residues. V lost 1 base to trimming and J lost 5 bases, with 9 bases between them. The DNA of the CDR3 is TGTGCCAGCAGTTTATTCGGGAATGACAATGAGCAGTTCTTC. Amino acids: CASSLFGNDNEQFF.

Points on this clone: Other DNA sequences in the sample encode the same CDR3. CDR3 bases: TGTGCCAGCAGCTCCGGGGGTCGATACACCGGGGAGCTGTTTTTT. Amino acid sequence: CASSSGGRYTGELFF. This sequence joins TRBV27 and TRBJ2-2; TRBD2 might be the D (6 bases). CDR1 is MNHEY and CDR2 is SMNVEV in the germline V gene (reference sequence). The germline V and J ends were trimmed by 6 bases and 3 bases, with 14 bases remaining between them. There are 15 residues in the CDR3.

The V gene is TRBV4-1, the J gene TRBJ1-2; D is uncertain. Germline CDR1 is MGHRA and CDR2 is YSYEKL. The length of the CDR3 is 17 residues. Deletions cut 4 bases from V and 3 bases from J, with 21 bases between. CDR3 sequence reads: CASSLAPGRRVDYGYTF. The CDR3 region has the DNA TGCGCCAGCAGCCTCGCTCCGGGCCGGCGGGTTGACTATGGCTACACCTTC.

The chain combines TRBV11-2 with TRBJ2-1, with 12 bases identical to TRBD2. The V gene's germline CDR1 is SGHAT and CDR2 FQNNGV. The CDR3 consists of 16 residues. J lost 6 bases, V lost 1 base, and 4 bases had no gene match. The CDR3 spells CASSLGPGLAGNEQFF. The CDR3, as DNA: TGTGCCAGCAGCTTAGGACCGGGACTAGCGGGCAATGAGCAGTTCTTC. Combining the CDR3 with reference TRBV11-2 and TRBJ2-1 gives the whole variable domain EAGVAQSPRYKIIEKRQSVAFWCNPISGHATLYWYQQILGQGPKLLIQFQNNGVVDDSQLPKDRFSAERLKGVDSTLKIQPAKLEDSAVYLCASSLGPGLAGNEQFFGPGTRLTVL.

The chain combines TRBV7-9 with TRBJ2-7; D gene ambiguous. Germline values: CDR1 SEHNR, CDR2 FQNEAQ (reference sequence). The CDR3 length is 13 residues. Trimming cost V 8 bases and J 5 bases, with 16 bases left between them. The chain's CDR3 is CASLQPGSDEQYF. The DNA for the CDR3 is TGTGCCAGCCTCCAGCCCGGGTCAGACGAGCAGTACTTC.

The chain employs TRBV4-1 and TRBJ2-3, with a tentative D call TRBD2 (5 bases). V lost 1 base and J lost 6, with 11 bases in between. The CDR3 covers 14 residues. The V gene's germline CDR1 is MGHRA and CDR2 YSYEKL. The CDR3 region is CASSQGGLGDTQYF. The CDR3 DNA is TGCGCCAGCAGCCAAGGAGGGCTCGGTGATACGCAGTATTTT.

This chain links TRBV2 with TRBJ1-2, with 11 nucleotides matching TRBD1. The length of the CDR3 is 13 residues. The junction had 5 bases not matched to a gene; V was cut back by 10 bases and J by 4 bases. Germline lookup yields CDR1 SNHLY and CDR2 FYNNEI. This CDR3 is CATGTGGTYGYTF. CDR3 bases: TGTGCCACCGGGACAGGGGGAACCTATGGCTACACCTTC.

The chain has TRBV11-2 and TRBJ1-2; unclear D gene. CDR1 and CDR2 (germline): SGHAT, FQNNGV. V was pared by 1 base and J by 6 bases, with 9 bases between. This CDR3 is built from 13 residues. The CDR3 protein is CASSLVPAHGYTF. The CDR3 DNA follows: TGTGCCAGCAGCTTAGTTCCAGCACATGGCTACACCTTC.

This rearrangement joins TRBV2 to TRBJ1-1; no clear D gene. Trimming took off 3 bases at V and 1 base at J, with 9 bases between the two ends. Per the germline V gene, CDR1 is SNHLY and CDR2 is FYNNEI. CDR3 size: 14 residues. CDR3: CASSDFDTNTEAFF. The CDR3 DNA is TGTGCCAGCAGTGATTTCGATACGAACACTGAAGCTTTCTTT.

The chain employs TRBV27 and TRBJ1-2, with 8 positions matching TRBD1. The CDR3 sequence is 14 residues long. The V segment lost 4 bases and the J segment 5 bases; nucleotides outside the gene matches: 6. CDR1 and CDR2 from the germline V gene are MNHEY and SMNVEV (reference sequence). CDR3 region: CASSSRDRIYGYTF. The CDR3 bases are TGTGCCAGCAGTTCCCGGGACAGGATTTATGGCTACACCTTC.

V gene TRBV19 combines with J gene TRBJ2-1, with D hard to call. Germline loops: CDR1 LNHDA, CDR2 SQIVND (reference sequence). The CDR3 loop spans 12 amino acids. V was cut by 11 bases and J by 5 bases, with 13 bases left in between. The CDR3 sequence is CASIDLNNEQFF. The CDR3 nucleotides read TGTGCCTCTATAGACTTGAACAATGAGCAGTTCTTC. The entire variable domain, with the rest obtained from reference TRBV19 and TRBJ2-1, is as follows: DGGITQSPKYLFRKEGQNVTLSCEQNLNHDAMYWYRQDPGQGLRLIYYSQIVNDFQKGDIAEGYSVSREKKESFPLTVTSAQKNPTAFYLCASIDLNNEQFFGPGTRLTVL.

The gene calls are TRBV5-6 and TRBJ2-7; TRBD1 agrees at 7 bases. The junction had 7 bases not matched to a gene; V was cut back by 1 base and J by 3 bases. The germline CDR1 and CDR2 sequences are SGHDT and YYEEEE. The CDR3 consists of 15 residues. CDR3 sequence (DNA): TGTGCCAGCAGCTTGTCCGGGACAGTTATCTACGAGCAGTACTTC. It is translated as CASSLSGTVIYEQYF.

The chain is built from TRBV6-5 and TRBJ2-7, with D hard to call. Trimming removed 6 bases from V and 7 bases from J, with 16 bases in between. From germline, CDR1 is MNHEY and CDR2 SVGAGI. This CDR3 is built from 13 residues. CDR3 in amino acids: CASSHELGVEQYF. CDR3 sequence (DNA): TGTGCCAGCAGCCACGAACTCGGAGTAGAGCAGTACTTC.

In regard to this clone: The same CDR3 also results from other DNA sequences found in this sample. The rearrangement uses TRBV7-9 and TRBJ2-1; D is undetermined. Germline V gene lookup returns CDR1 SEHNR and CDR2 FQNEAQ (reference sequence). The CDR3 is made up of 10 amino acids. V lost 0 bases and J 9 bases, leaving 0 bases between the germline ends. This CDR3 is CASSLAEQFF. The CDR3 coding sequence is TGTGCCAGCAGCTTAGCTGAGCAGTTCTTC.